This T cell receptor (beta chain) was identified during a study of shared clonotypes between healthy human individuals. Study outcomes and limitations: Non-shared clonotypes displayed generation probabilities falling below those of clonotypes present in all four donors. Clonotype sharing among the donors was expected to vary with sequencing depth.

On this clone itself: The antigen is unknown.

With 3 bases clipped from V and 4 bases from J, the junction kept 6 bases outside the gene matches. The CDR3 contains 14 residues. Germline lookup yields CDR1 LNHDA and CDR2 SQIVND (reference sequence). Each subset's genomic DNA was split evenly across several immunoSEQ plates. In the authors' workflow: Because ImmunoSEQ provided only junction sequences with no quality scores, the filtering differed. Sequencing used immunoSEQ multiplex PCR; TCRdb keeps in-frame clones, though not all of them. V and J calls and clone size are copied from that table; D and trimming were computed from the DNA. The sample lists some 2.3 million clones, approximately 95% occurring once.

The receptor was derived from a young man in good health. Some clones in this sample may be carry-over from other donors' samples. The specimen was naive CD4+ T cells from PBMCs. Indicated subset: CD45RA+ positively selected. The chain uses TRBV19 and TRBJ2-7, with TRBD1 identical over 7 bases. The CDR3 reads CASSIGDSFYEQYF. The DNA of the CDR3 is TGTGCCAGTAGTATTGGGGACAGCTTTTACGAGCAGTACTTC.